This TCR beta chain was sequenced in a study of early T cells in non-severe SARS-CoV-2 infection. V lost 4 bases to trimming and J lost 0 bases; unmatched junction nucleotides: 5. The V gene's germline CDR1 is MNHNS and CDR2 SASEGT. The CDR3 sequence is 16 residues long. Molecules of cDNA were individually given unique molecular identifiers that were attached to them. Each CDR3 protein is one row after TCRdb ran MiXCR on the 5' RACE reads. The sample contains about 56,000 distinct CDR3 sequences, approximately 10% of which appear only once. The source of this sequence is an adult who was a healthcare worker with PCR-confirmed SARS-CoV-2 infection or an uninfected control (not recorded which). This chain uses TRBV6-1 with TRBJ1-5; 8 nucleotides align to TRBD1. The sample was whole blood. The CDR3 here is CASSATGEGSNQPQHF. The CDR3, as DNA: TGTGCCAGCAGTGCGACAGGGGAGGGTAGCAATCAGCCCCAGCATTTT.